This T cell receptor (beta chain) was identified in a study of blood T cell repertoires in COVID-19. Study overall: There were acute and convalescent COVID-19 samples, and they came from the United States, Italy and Spain. T cells, B-cell-depleted T cells, or PBMCs provided the cDNA or gDNA that served as material.

Per the authors' pipeline: Amplification with reference gene primers provided the estimates of nucleated cell counts. Here immunoSEQ multiplex PCR was the method, and the copy in TCRdb shows in-frame clones only, minus some. V and J calls and clone size follow that table, whereas D and trimming were derived from the DNA. Here the sample spans 25,000 to 35,000 clones, approximately 88% being singletons. Germline lookup yields CDR1 SGDLS and CDR2 YYNGEE. CDR3 length: 14 residues. With 3 bases removed from V and 7 bases from J, the gap between germline ends came to 13 bases. The specimen was peripheral blood. This clonotype was obtained from an older man with active COVID-19. The gene calls are TRBV9 and TRBJ2-2, with D possibly TRBD1 on 6 matching bases. The CDR3 nucleotides are TGTGCCAGCAGCGGAACAGGGTTGGTCGGGGAGCTGTTTTTT. Amino acid sequence: CASSGTGLVGELFF.